This T cell receptor (beta chain) was profiled in a study of blood T cell repertoires in COVID-19. Background on the study: Samples taken during acute and convalescent COVID-19 were collected in the United States, Italy and Spain. From T cells, B-cell-depleted T cells, or PBMCs came the material, which was cDNA or gDNA.

V was shortened by 2 bases and J by 3 bases, with 10 bases between the two germline ends. Per the germline V gene, CDR1 is KGHSH and CDR2 is LQKENI. CDR3 length equals 14 residues. As processed by the authors: Estimation of nucleated cell counts relied on the amplification of reference gene primers. Method: immunoSEQ multiplex PCR; TCRdb's copy keeps in-frame clones and lacks some. V, J and clone size are taken as reported in that table, and D and trimming were inferred from the DNA itself. The top ten clones hold 3.9% of a sample with roughly 380,000 clones, more than 70% of them seen once. The clonotype was recovered from a woman aged 55-69 years with COVID-19, enrolled during active disease. The J gene is TRBJ1-1, the V gene TRBV18, with a tentative D call TRBD1 (6 bases). The specimen sequenced was peripheral blood. The CDR3 nucleotides read TGTGCCAGCTCACCAACAGGGTTTTACACTGAAGCTTTCTTT. Protein product: CASSPTGFYTEAFF.